The next 29 T cell receptor beta chains were all read from a single sample in a study of OX40 agonist ivuxolimab in advanced cancers. Data came from immunoSEQ multiplex PCR; TCRdb stores just in-frame clones and leaves some out. The table shows about 71,000 clones, with roughly 84% occurring only once. The source material was CD4+ or CD8+ T cells sorted from blood, sampled in a trial of the OX40 agonist ivuxolimab. The origin of the receptors is an adult with an advanced solid tumor such as melanoma, head and neck, liver or kidney cancer.

The chain couples TRBV28 to TRBJ1-1; 8 bases align to TRBD1. This CDR3 contains 13 residues. Germline V CDR1 and CDR2: MDHEN, SYDVKM. V lost 6 bases and J lost 3; bases outside the gene matches: 3. In DNA, the CDR3 is TGTGCCAGCAGAGAGACAGGGGACACTGAAGCTTTCTTT. Translation: CASRETGDTEAFF.

The CDR3 sequence is CASSQVAAVVQYF. CDR3 DNA sequence: TGCGCCAGCAGCCAAGTCGCAGCGGTGGTTCAGTACTTC. J is TRBJ2-4 and V is TRBV4-1; a weak D match, TRBD2 (5 bases). V gave up 1 base and J gave up 11 bases, with 12 bases separating them. The germline V gene has CDR1 MGHRA and CDR2 YSYEKL. CDR3 length: 13 amino acids.

The chain uses TRBV19 and TRBJ1-1, with D perhaps matching TRBD1 (5 bases). Germline V gene sequence: CDR1 LNHDA, CDR2 SQIVND (reference sequence). The CDR3 sequence is 14 residues long. Trimming pared 7 bases from V and 10 bases from J, leaving 22 bases between. The CDR3 DNA reads as TGTGCCAGTACGTTCCGAGACAGAGGGGTCAGAGCTTTCTTT. This gives the protein CASTFRDRGVRAFF.

This clone is a singleton in its sample. This rearrangement joins TRBV5-6 to TRBJ2-1; TRBD2 matches 15 bases. The CDR3 runs 16 residues. CDR1 is SGHDT, CDR2 YYEEEE, per germline. Trimming removed 4 bases from V and 9 bases from J; junction bases left unmatched: 8. The CDR3 sequence is CASSRVGLAGGREQFF. The CDR3 nucleotides are TGTGCCAGCAGCCGAGTCGGACTAGCGGGGGGGCGTGAGCAGTTCTTC.

The rearrangement joins TRBV7-2 to TRBJ1-1; D may be TRBD1 (6 bases). This CDR3 region has 15 residues. The germline CDR1 and CDR2 sequences are SGHTA and FQGNSA. Trimming removed 5 bases at V and 4 bases at J, with 17 bases between. The CDR3 protein is CASSVHGGAGTEAFF. The CDR3 bases are TGTGCCAGCAGCGTGCACGGGGGGGCAGGCACTGAAGCTTTCTTT.

The chain combines TRBV5-1 with TRBJ1-1, with a weak D call TRBD1 (6 bases). This CDR3 spans 14 amino acids. The V gene lost 2 bases and the J gene lost 1 base, with 9 bases spanning the gap. Per germline, CDR1 SGHRS and CDR2 YFSETQ. CDR3 nucleotides: TGCGCCAGCAGCTTCGAGGGACAGAACACTGAAGCTTTCTTT. Protein product: CASSFEGQNTEAFF.

The rearrangement links TRBV5-1 to TRBJ1-1, with 12 bases aligning to TRBD1. The CDR3 runs to 17 residues. Germline CDR1 and CDR2: SGHRS and YFSETQ. The V and J ends lost 3 bases and 5 bases, in that order; junction bases with no gene match: 11. The CDR3 sequence: CASSSGTGGAFGTEAFF. The CDR3 DNA is TGCGCCAGCAGCTCCGGGACAGGGGGCGCGTTTGGGACTGAAGCTTTCTTT. Complete variable domain (other parts from reference TRBV5-1 and TRBJ1-1): KAGVTQTPRYLIKTRGQQVTLSCSPISGHRSVSWYQQTPGQGLQFLFEYFSETQRNKGNFPGRFSGRQFSNSRSEMNVSTLELGDSALYLCASSSGTGGAFGTEAFFGQGTRLTVV.

This clone was seen just once. The chain couples TRBV7-9 to TRBJ1-6, with TRBD1 matching 7 bases. With 5 bases clipped from V and 9 bases from J, the junction kept 1 base outside the gene matches. The CDR3 consists of 12 residues. Germline assignment: CDR1 SEHNR and CDR2 FQNEAQ (reference sequence). The CDR3 DNA reads TGTGCCAGCAGCCGACAGGGTTCACCCCTCCACTTT. Protein sequence: CASSRQGSPLHF.

As regards this clone: Other DNA sequences in the same sample also yield this CDR3. The chain employs TRBV30 and TRBJ2-3; D gene uncertain. Trimming took off 0 bases at V and 4 bases at J, with 5 bases between the two ends. The CDR3 consists of 12 residues. The germline V gene has CDR1 GTSNPN and CDR2 SVGIG (reference sequence). The CDR3, as DNA: TGTGCCTGGAGTGTACTTGCAGATACGCAGTATTTT. Its translation is CAWSVLADTQYF. The full variable domain, with the rest looked up from reference TRBV30 and TRBJ2-3, is SQTIHQWPATLVQPVGSPLSLECTVEGTSNPNLYWYRQAAGRGLQLLFYSVGIGQISSEVPQNLSASRPQDRQFILSSKKLLLSDSGFYLCAWSVLADTQYFGPGTRLTVL.

The rearrangement uses TRBV9 and TRBJ1-1; weak D call: TRBD1 (5 bases). Germline CDR1 reads SGDLS; CDR2 reads YYNGEE. The CDR3 loop spans 15 amino acids. Trimming pared 0 bases from V and 3 bases from J, leaving 12 bases between. In nucleotides, the CDR3 is TGTGCCAGCAGCGTAGGTCCCGGGGCGGACACTGAAGCTTTCTTT. It encodes CASSVGPGADTEAFF.

This chain connects TRBV5-4 to TRBJ2-2; 9 nucleotides line up with TRBD2. CDR3 length: 15 residues. V lost 1 base and J lost 6; bases outside the gene matches: 4. CDR1 is SGHNT and CDR2 is YYREEE in the germline V gene (reference sequence). Here the CDR3 DNA reads TGTGCCAGCAGCTTGTTGCGGGAGGGCCCCGGGGAGCTGTTTTTT. As protein: CASSLLREGPGELFF.

This clone was detected once. The rearrangement joins TRBV5-6 to TRBJ2-2; 8 nucleotides line up with TRBD1. CDR3 length equals 16 residues. V lost 4 bases and J lost 4; bases outside the gene matches: 9. CDR1 and CDR2 (germline): SGHDT, YYEEEE. This CDR3 reads CASSVRDRTVTGELFF. CDR3 nucleotides: TGTGCCAGCAGCGTCCGGGACAGGACGGTCACCGGGGAGCTGTTTTTT.

This clone was seen only a few times. The chain combines TRBV10-1 with TRBJ1-2; D may be TRBD1 (6 bases). V dropped 3 bases and J dropped 4 bases, with 12 bases sitting between them. CDR1 is WNHNN and CDR2 is SYGVQD in the germline V gene (reference sequence). This CDR3 region has 14 residues. The CDR3 DNA sequence: TGCGCCAGCAGTGACGGACAGAGCCTCTATGGCTACACCTTC. It is translated as CASSDGQSLYGYTF.

J is TRBJ2-7 and V is TRBV5-1; no clear D. Germline V gene sequence: CDR1 SGHRS, CDR2 YFSETQ. The CDR3 has 13 amino acids. Trimming shortened V by 4 bases and J by 5 bases, and 13 bases separated the two germline ends. CDR3: CASSPRVVDEQYF. For the CDR3, the DNA is TGCGCCAGCAGCCCCCGGGTCGTCGACGAGCAGTACTTC.

The genes are TRBV25-1 and TRBJ2-7; perhaps D is TRBD1 or TRBD2 (5 bases each). With 7 bases removed from V and 0 bases from J, the gap between germline ends came to 13 bases. This CDR3 is built from 14 residues. Germline V CDR1 and CDR2: MGHDK, SYGVNS. The CDR3 coding sequence is TGTGCCAGCACCGCCGGGACGGCCTCCTACGAGCAGTACTTC. Translated: CASTAGTASYEQYF.

This clone was recorded once. The chain combines TRBV19 with TRBJ1-4; D gene ambiguous. The CDR3 has 14 amino acids. Germline CDR1 is LNHDA and CDR2 is SQIVND (reference sequence). V lost 7 bases and J lost 0, with 9 bases in between. The CDR3 sequence is CASTGGATNEKLFF. In DNA form, the CDR3 reads TGTGCCAGTACTGGCGGGGCAACTAATGAAAAACTGTTTTTT.

The chain is built from TRBV7-2 and TRBJ1-2; D is possibly TRBD1 (5 bases). Germline CDR1 and CDR2: SGHTA and FQGNSA. V lost 0 bases to trimming and J lost 4 bases, with 9 bases between them. The CDR3 totals 14 residues. The CDR3 DNA reads TGTGCCAGCAGCTTAGCTAGGACAACCTATGGCTACACCTTC. Amino acid sequence: CASSLARTTYGYTF. Variable domain in full (rest from reference TRBV7-2 and TRBJ1-2): GAGVSQSPSNKVTEKGKDVELRCDPISGHTALYWYRQSLGQGLEFLIYFQGNSAPDKSGLPSDRFSAERTGGSVSTLTIQRTQQEDSAVYLCASSLARTTYGYTFGSGTRLTVV.

Remarks on this clone: An end of the junction differs from the germline gene, which may be a read error. The chain recombines TRBV19 with TRBJ1-2, with D perhaps matching TRBD1 (6 bases). The CDR3 is 16 amino acids. Germline V gene sequence: CDR1 LNHDA, CDR2 SQIVND (reference sequence). CDR3 DNA: TGTGCCAGTAGGATAGGAGGGGCAGCAGGGGACTATGGCTACACCTTC. Protein sequence: CASRIGGAAGDYGYTF. Full variable domain (rest looked up from reference TRBV19 and TRBJ1-2): DGGITQSPKYLFRKEGQNVTLSCEQNLNHDAMYWYRQDPGQGLRLIYYSQIVNDFQKGDIAEGYSVSREKKESFPLTVTSAQKNPTAFYLCASRIGGAAGDYGYTFGSGTRLTVV.

This clone appeared a single time. The chain uses TRBV7-2 and TRBJ1-3; 8 nucleotides agree with TRBD1. The germline CDR1 and CDR2 sequences are SGHTA and FQGNSA. The CDR3 totals 18 residues. The V gene end was trimmed by 5 bases and the J gene end by 0 bases; junction bases not matched to a gene: 12. CDR3 sequence reads: CASSPGTGVRSSGNTIYF. The CDR3 DNA reads as TGTGCCAGCAGCCCAGGGACAGGAGTTAGGAGCTCTGGAAACACCATATATTTT.

This chain joins TRBV19 and TRBJ2-5; 9 nucleotides align to TRBD1. Per the germline V gene, CDR1 is LNHDA and CDR2 is SQIVND (reference sequence). The length of the CDR3 is 15 residues. Trimming took 3 bases from V and 5 from J; bases not matched to a gene: 7. The CDR3 sequence is CASSMGGQGAETQYF. CDR3 DNA: TGTGCCAGTAGTATGGGGGGACAGGGAGCGGAGACCCAGTACTTC.

The chain links TRBV7-2 to TRBJ2-2; D gene uncertain. CDR3 length: 14 amino acids. Germline V gene data show CDR1 as SGHTA and CDR2 as FQGNSA. Trimming shortened V by 5 bases and J by 4 bases, and 11 bases separated the two germline ends. CDR3 sequence: CASSPGPSTGELFF. CDR3 DNA sequence: TGTGCCAGCAGCCCCGGACCGAGCACCGGGGAGCTGTTTTTT.

The chain links TRBV30 to TRBJ1-6, with D maybe TRBD1 (5 bases). There are 16 residues in the CDR3. V was shortened by 3 bases and J by 0 bases, with 12 bases between the two germline ends. CDR1 and CDR2 (germline): GTSNPN, SVGIG (reference sequence). The CDR3 protein is CAWRGFGGSYNSPLHF. The CDR3 DNA is TGTGCCTGGAGGGGATTTGGGGGCTCCTATAATTCACCCCTCCACTTT.

The DNA for the CDR3 is TGTGCCAGCAGCTTACAGAACATTAACACTGAAGCTTTCTTT. Residues: CASSLQNINTEAFF. The chain carries TRBV11-2 and TRBJ1-1, with D hard to call. V lost 2 bases and J lost 2, with 9 bases in between. There are 14 residues in the CDR3. From germline, CDR1 is SGHAT and CDR2 FQNNGV.

The chain is built from TRBV6-5 and TRBJ1-6; maybe TRBD1 (5 bases). The CDR3 loop spans 15 amino acids. Germline V gene data show CDR1 as MNHEY and CDR2 as SVGAGI. Trimming pared 6 bases from V and 8 bases from J, leaving 17 bases between. This CDR3 is CASRSGAGLDSPLHF. CDR3 sequence (DNA): TGTGCCAGCAGAAGCGGGGCCGGGTTGGATTCACCCCTCCACTTT.

V is TRBV23-1 and J is TRBJ2-6; D is uncertain. TRBV23-1 is classed as an ORF, of uncertain function. V was trimmed by 5 bases and J by 5 bases, leaving 22 bases between them. CDR3 size: 18 residues. This chain's CDR3 is CASSNNLTQQSRANVLTF. CDR3 sequence (DNA): TGCGCCAGCAGTAACAACTTGACGCAACAAAGTCGGGCCAACGTCCTGACTTTC.

The chain links TRBV6-5 to TRBJ2-7; D not resolved. V was clipped by 5 bases and J by 9 bases, with 14 bases between them. The CDR3 extends over 12 amino acids. Germline CDR1 reads MNHEY; CDR2 reads SVGAGI. CDR3 residues: CASSQDRIGQYF. Here the CDR3 DNA reads TGTGCCAGCAGTCAGGACCGAATAGGGCAGTACTTC.

V is TRBV7-2 and J is TRBJ2-2, with TRBD2 identical over 7 bases. This CDR3 region has 16 residues. CDR1 is SGHTA and CDR2 is FQGNSA in the germline V gene. With 3 bases clipped from V and 5 bases from J, the junction kept 9 bases outside the gene matches. CDR3 nucleotide sequence: TGTGCCAGCAGCTTCCAGAACCCCGGGGGGACCGGGGAGCTGTTTTTT. This sequence encodes CASSFQNPGGTGELFF.

In this sample, this clone turned up once. At one end, the junction sequence differs from germline, possibly due to a read error. The rearrangement uses TRBV29-1 and TRBJ2-5; TRBD1 aligns across 11 bases. The CDR3 has 12 residues. In germline, CDR1 is SQVTM, CDR2 ANQGSEA. CDR3 in amino acids: CSVESGQGEPNF. CDR3 in DNA: TGCAGCGTTGAATCGGGACAGGGGGAGCCTAACTTC. Based on the CDR3 plus reference TRBV29-1 and TRBJ2-5, the full variable domain is SAVISQKPSRDICQRGTSLTIQCQVDSQVTMMFWYRQQPGQSLTLIATANQGSEATYESGFVIDKFPISRPNLTFSTLTVSNMSPEDSSIYLCSVESGQGEPNFGPGTRLLVL.

This clone was picked up a small number of times. The rearrangement uses TRBV7-8 and TRBJ2-5; TRBD2 agrees at 14 bases. Trimming at V came to 6 bases and at J to 1 base, leaving 1 base not matched to a gene. The germline V gene encodes CDR1 SGHVS and CDR2 FQNEAQ. The CDR3 sequence is 15 residues long. CDR3 sequence (DNA): TGTGCCAGCAGAGGACTAGCGGGGGGCCAAGAGACCCAGTACTTC. Amino acid sequence: CASRGLAGGQETQYF.